These 22 T cell receptor beta chains came from one sample sequenced in a study of neoadjuvant nivolumab and ipilimumab in lung cancer. Clones were sequenced by immunoSEQ multiplex PCR, and TCRdb holds only the in-frame ones, with some missing. The sample lists 26,000 or so clones, 75% to 85% occurring once. Sequenced here: tumor tissue, sampled after neoadjuvant nivolumab, alone or with ipilimumab, at or shortly before surgery. The receptors originated from an adult with non-small cell lung cancer.

V gene TRBV30 combines with J gene TRBJ1-1; no firm D call. This CDR3 has 12 amino acids. In germline, CDR1 is GTSNPN, CDR2 SVGIG (reference sequence). The ends were cut back, 3 bases at V and 1 base at J, with 6 bases in the middle. The CDR3 loop reads CAWRVQNTEAFF. The CDR3 nucleotides are TGTGCCTGGAGGGTACAGAACACTGAAGCTTTCTTT.

The chain recombines TRBV6-5 with TRBJ1-3; weak D call: TRBD1 (5 bases). Germline V gives CDR1 MNHEY, CDR2 SVGAGI. The CDR3 is made up of 13 amino acids. The V gene lost 6 bases and the J gene lost 3 bases, with 9 bases spanning the gap. In DNA form, the CDR3 reads TGTGCCAGCAGGGACACCGATGGAAACACCATATATTTT. Protein: CASRDTDGNTIYF.

The chain links TRBV29-1 to TRBJ2-3, with D tentatively TRBD1 (5 bases). CDR1 is SQVTM and CDR2 is ANQGSEA in the germline V gene. The CDR3 spans 17 residues. The CDR3 nucleotides are TGCAGTTCGCTAAACTTCGGCAGGGTAGGGGGCACAGATACGCAGTATTTT. Protein sequence: CSSLNFGRVGGTDTQYF.

This clone was found a few times. This chain uses TRBV27 with TRBJ2-1, with a tentative D call TRBD1 (6 bases). Germline-derived CDR1 and CDR2 are MNHEY and SMNVEV (reference sequence). Between the trimmed V and J ends, which lost 8 bases and 9 bases, there was a span of 23 bases. CDR3 length equals 15 residues. The CDR3 region is CASAKGSVPQGEQFF. DNA of the CDR3: TGTGCCAGCGCAAAGGGGAGCGTCCCACAGGGTGAGCAGTTCTTC.

The rearrangement joins TRBV2 to TRBJ1-2; possible D gene TRBD1, 5 bases. The CDR3 is 14 amino acids. V lost 6 bases and J 4 bases, leaving 15 bases between the germline ends. Germline CDR1 reads SNHLY; CDR2 reads FYNNEI. Here the CDR3 reads CASRIPRGFYGYTF. CDR3 DNA: TGTGCCAGCAGGATTCCTCGGGGGTTCTATGGCTACACCTTC.

The chain combines TRBV5-5 with TRBJ2-7; 7 bases fit TRBD1. Trimming took 0 bases from V and 1 from J; bases not matched to a gene: 4. CDR3 length: 15 residues. Germline CDR1 is SGHKS and CDR2 is YYEKEE (reference sequence). The CDR3 DNA reads as TGTGCCAGCAGCTTGGGACAGGGCGGTTCCTACGAGCAGTACTTC. Protein: CASSLGQGGSYEQYF.

The chain is built from TRBV18 and TRBJ1-5, with 8 bases fitting TRBD1. The CDR3 is 16 amino acids. The ends lost 3 bases at V and 3 bases at J; junction bases unmatched: 7. Germline CDR1 KGHSH, CDR2 LQKENI. The CDR3 DNA follows: TGTGCCAGCTCACCCGGGACAGGCGGGACCAATCAGCCCCAGCATTTT. Translation: CASSPGTGGTNQPQHF.

This clone was counted a single time. CDR3 residues: CAISEEDRSYGYTF. The DNA for the CDR3 is TGTGCCATCAGTGAGGAAGACAGATCCTATGGCTACACCTTC. V gene TRBV10-3 combines with J gene TRBJ1-2; TRBD1 might be the D (5 bases). V lost 2 bases to trimming and J lost 4 bases, with 11 bases between them. In germline, CDR1 is ENHRY, CDR2 SYGVKD. The length of the CDR3 is 14 residues.

The chain is built from TRBV5-1 and TRBJ2-3; D might be TRBD1 or TRBD2, each matching 6 bases. Germline V gene data show CDR1 as SGHRS and CDR2 as YFSETQ. The CDR3 has 13 residues. Deletions cut 4 bases from V and 4 bases from J, with 10 bases between. The DNA for the CDR3 is TGCGCCAGCAGCCCGGGGGCAGCAGATACGCAGTATTTT. This sequence encodes CASSPGAADTQYF. Full variable domain (outside the CDR3, taken from reference TRBV5-1 and TRBJ2-3): KAGVTQTPRYLIKTRGQQVTLSCSPISGHRSVSWYQQTPGQGLQFLFEYFSETQRNKGNFPGRFSGRQFSNSRSEMNVSTLELGDSALYLCASSPGAADTQYFGPGTRLTVL.

Worth noting for this clone: Compared with germline, one end of the junction differs, possibly owing to a read error. The CDR3 here is CASSFGGRPDTQYF. In nucleotides, the CDR3 is TGTGCTAGCAGCTTTGGGGGCCGCCCAGATACGCAGTATTTT. The rearrangement joins TRBV7-7 to TRBJ2-3; tentative D call: TRBD1 (6 bases). In germline, CDR1 is SSHAT, CDR2 FNYEAQ (reference sequence). CDR3 size: 14 residues. Together with reference TRBV7-7 and TRBJ2-3, the CDR3 gives the full variable domain: GAGVSQSPRYKVTKRGQDVTLRCDPISSHATLYWYQQALGQGPEFLTYFNYEAQPDKSGLPSDRFSAERPEGSISTLTIQRTEQRDSAMYRCASSFGGRPDTQYFGPGTRLTVL.

The chain has TRBV11-2 and TRBJ1-1; D call uncertain. Trimming removed 3 bases from V and 1 base from J, with 9 bases in between. Germline loops: CDR1 SGHAT, CDR2 FQNNGV. The CDR3 has 14 residues. CDR3 DNA: TGTGCCAGCAGCTTCCTCAACAGGAACACTGAAGCTTTCTTT. This translates into CASSFLNRNTEAFF.

The chain joins TRBV20-1 to TRBJ2-1, with D uncertain. Germline CDR1 reads DFQATT; CDR2 reads SNEGSKA (reference sequence). The CDR3 has 10 amino acids. V lost 2 bases, J lost 9 bases, and 5 bases lay in between. The CDR3 DNA is TGCAGTGCTAGACGGTTTGAGCAGTTCTTC. This codes for CSARRFEQFF.

The chain employs TRBV29-1 and TRBJ1-3; D not certain. CDR3 size: 14 residues. V lost 4 bases, J lost 0 bases, and 10 bases lay in between. Germline CDR1 SQVTM, CDR2 ANQGSEA. CDR3 nucleotide sequence: TGCAGCGTTGTGTCGGGGAGCTCTGGAAACACCATATATTTT. It yields the protein CSVVSGSSGNTIYF.

The V call is TRBV7-8, the J call TRBJ1-2, with a tentative D call TRBD1 (5 bases). Germline CDR1 is SGHVS and CDR2 is FQNEAQ. This CDR3 contains 12 residues. V was shortened by 5 bases and J by 8 bases, with 12 bases between the two germline ends. CDR3 sequence reads: CASSPDTKGYTF. CDR3 coding DNA: TGTGCCAGCAGCCCGGACACGAAAGGCTACACCTTC.

This clone was picked up a small number of times. The chain has TRBV10-3 and TRBJ1-5; 7 bases are a match to TRBD1. The germline V gene has CDR1 ENHRY and CDR2 SYGVKD. The CDR3 spans 15 residues. V gave up 5 bases and J gave up 2 bases; unmatched junction bases: 6. This CDR3 is CAISQGETGNQPQHF. In DNA form, the CDR3 reads TGTGCCATCAGTCAGGGGGAAACGGGCAATCAGCCCCAGCATTTT.

CDR3 nucleotide sequence: TGTGCTAGTGGCTTCAATACCGGGACAGGGAGGAGAGAGACCCAGTACTTC. Amino acid sequence: CASGFNTGTGRRETQYF. The chain carries TRBV12-5 and TRBJ2-5; 9 positions match TRBD1. The J segment lost 4 bases and the V segment lost 6 bases, leaving 15 bases of the junction unmatched. Germline assignment: CDR1 LGHNT and CDR2 FRNRAP. The CDR3 runs to 17 residues.

The CDR3 reads CASSLGQGRTEAFF. DNA of the CDR3: TGCGCCAGCAGCTTGGGACAGGGTAGGACTGAAGCTTTCTTT. The gene calls are TRBV5-1 and TRBJ1-1; the match to TRBD1 covers 7 bases. This CDR3 has 14 amino acids. Looked up from germline, CDR1 is SGHRS and CDR2 is YFSETQ. V was pared by 0 bases and J by 5 bases, with 4 bases of the junction left unmatched.

The gene calls are TRBV2 and TRBJ1-1, with 7 bases matching TRBD1. CDR1 is SNHLY, CDR2 FYNNEI, per germline. V gave up 6 bases and J gave up 0 bases; unmatched junction bases: 7. This CDR3 is built from 15 residues. CDR3 amino acids: CASSQGQIMNTEAFF. CDR3 in DNA: TGTGCCAGCAGCCAGGGACAGATTATGAACACTGAAGCTTTCTTT.

The rearrangement uses TRBV9 and TRBJ2-2; tentative D call: TRBD1 (5 bases). V gave up 1 base and J gave up 7 bases, with 8 bases separating them. CDR1 is SGDLS, CDR2 YYNGEE, per germline. CDR3 length: 13 residues. The CDR3 spells CASSVNRIGELFF. The CDR3 region has the DNA TGTGCCAGCAGCGTAAACAGGATCGGGGAGCTGTTTTTT.

The rearrangement joins TRBV7-9 to TRBJ2-7; a weak D match, TRBD1 (5 bases). V lost 4 bases to trimming and J lost 4 bases, with 17 bases between them. The CDR3 has 15 amino acids. Germline lookup yields CDR1 SEHNR and CDR2 FQNEAQ (reference sequence). CDR3 sequence reads: CASSSVVSGQYEQYF. CDR3 nucleotide sequence: TGTGCCAGCAGCTCAGTGGTGTCAGGGCAGTACGAGCAGTACTTC.

The rearrangement uses TRBV27 and TRBJ1-1; D is unresolved. Trimming took off 6 bases at V and 5 bases at J, with 13 bases between the two ends. CDR1 and CDR2 from the germline V gene are MNHEY and SMNVEV (reference sequence). There are 13 residues in the CDR3. CDR3 coding DNA: TGTGCCAGCAGGGTAGGGCCGAAGACTGAAGCTTTCTTT. Translated: CASRVGPKTEAFF.

This clone has a handful of counts. This chain uses TRBV29-1 with TRBJ1-2, with no clear D. The CDR3 runs to 11 residues. Per germline, CDR1 SQVTM and CDR2 ANQGSEA. V lost 3 bases to trimming and J lost 8 bases, with 10 bases between them. The CDR3 nucleotides read TGCAGCGTTGACTCGGGGTCCGGCTACACCTTC. It specifies CSVDSGSGYTF.